The 27 T cell receptor beta chains below come from one sample, sequenced in a study of cytomegalovirus exposure and HLA in healthy donors. PCR used 60 Vbeta primers and 13 Jbeta primers. TCRdb keeps only in-frame clones here, not all; method: immunoSEQ multiplex PCR. The table has under 150,000 clones, 70% to 85% seen once. What was sequenced was PBMCs. The receptors here all came from a woman aged 45-65 years in good health and CMV-seropositive.

The chain carries TRBV19 and TRBJ1-1; the D gene is possibly TRBD1 (6 bases). The CDR3 consists of 18 residues. Trimming removed 4 bases from V and 0 bases from J, with 21 bases in between. The germline CDR1 and CDR2 sequences are LNHDA and SQIVND (reference sequence). This CDR3 reads CASSRTTGIPSMNTEAFF. The CDR3 DNA follows: TGTGCCAGTAGTAGGACCACAGGGATCCCCTCTATGAACACTGAAGCTTTCTTT. The whole variable domain, remainder taken from reference TRBV19 and TRBJ1-1, is DGGITQSPKYLFRKEGQNVTLSCEQNLNHDAMYWYRQDPGQGLRLIYYSQIVNDFQKGDIAEGYSVSREKKESFPLTVTSAQKNPTAFYLCASSRTTGIPSMNTEAFFGQGTRLTVV.

The chain has TRBV4-2 and TRBJ1-6, with D uncertain. V gave up 0 bases and J gave up 7 bases, with 10 bases separating them. The CDR3 spans 15 residues. CDR1 is LGHNA and CDR2 is YNFKEQ in the germline V gene. The CDR3 protein is CASSQDIAANSPLHF. CDR3 nucleotides: TGTGCCAGCAGCCAAGATATCGCGGCCAATTCACCCCTCCACTTT.

The chain recombines TRBV11-2 with TRBJ2-5, with TRBD1 matching 9 bases. The J call could be wrong; TRBJ2-7 is a better fit for the DNA end. This CDR3 spans 16 amino acids. The germline CDR1 and CDR2 sequences are SGHAT and FQNNGV. The CDR3: CASSGTGILVGYEQYF. The CDR3 DNA reads TGTGCCAGCAGCGGGACAGGGATCCTTGTGGGCTACGAGCAGTACTTC.

This sequence joins TRBV9 and TRBJ1-2, with a weak D call TRBD1 (6 bases). V was cut by 2 bases and J by 1 base, with 12 bases left in between. The germline V gene has CDR1 SGDLS and CDR2 YYNGEE. The CDR3 is 15 amino acids. CDR3 loop: CASSVSGTSNYGYTF. CDR3 in DNA: TGTGCCAGCAGCGTCTCCGGGACAAGTAACTATGGCTACACCTTC.

This clone was recorded a few times. V is TRBV28 and J is TRBJ1-2; possible D gene TRBD1, 5 bases. The CDR3 has 15 residues. Per the germline V gene, CDR1 is MDHEN and CDR2 is SYDVKM. V lost 5 bases, J lost 5 bases, and 18 bases lay in between. In nucleotides, the CDR3 is TGTGCCAGCAGTCGACCGGCGGAGGGGAAGTATGGCTACACCTTC. Protein: CASSRPAEGKYGYTF.

This clone was counted a single time. The rearrangement links TRBV7-9 to TRBJ2-2; TRBD1 is a possible D gene (6 bases). Deletions cut 7 bases from V and 3 bases from J, with 18 bases between. Germline CDR1 and CDR2: SEHNR and FQNEAQ (reference sequence). This CDR3 is 16 amino acids long. The CDR3 sequence: CASTPRSGDDTGELFF. The CDR3 DNA follows: TGTGCCAGCACCCCCCGTTCAGGGGACGACACCGGGGAGCTGTTTTTT.

The chain joins TRBV5-1 to TRBJ1-2; 9 bases align to TRBD1. The CDR3 consists of 14 residues. CDR1 and CDR2 (germline): SGHRS, YFSETQ. V shed 3 bases and J 4 bases; nucleotides not matched to a gene: 4. In DNA, the CDR3 is TGCGCCAGCAGCTCGGACAGGGGATTCTATGGCTACACCTTC. It specifies CASSSDRGFYGYTF.

V gene TRBV5-1 combines with J gene TRBJ1-2, with TRBD1 matching 11 bases. The length of the CDR3 is 17 residues. Trimming took 0 bases from V and 1 from J; bases not matched to a gene: 5. Per the germline V gene, CDR1 is SGHRS and CDR2 is YFSETQ. CDR3 DNA: TGCGCCAGCAGCTTGGAACCTGGGACAGGGGGTAACTATGGCTACACCTTC. It translates to CASSLEPGTGGNYGYTF. Combining the CDR3 with reference TRBV5-1 and TRBJ1-2 gives the whole variable domain KAGVTQTPRYLIKTRGQQVTLSCSPISGHRSVSWYQQTPGQGLQFLFEYFSETQRNKGNFPGRFSGRQFSNSRSEMNVSTLELGDSALYLCASSLEPGTGGNYGYTFGSGTRLTVV.

This clone was seen more than once but under ten times. The chain combines TRBV18 with TRBJ1-1; 8 nucleotides align to TRBD1. V lost 1 base, J lost 5 bases, and 6 bases stayed unmatched. The CDR3 sequence is 15 residues long. CDR1 is KGHSH and CDR2 is LQKENI in the germline V gene. The CDR3 DNA sequence: TGTGCCAGCTCACCACGGTTGACAGGGGAGACTGAAGCTTTCTTT. It codes for CASSPRLTGETEAFF.

The chain couples TRBV7-2 to TRBJ2-1, with TRBD1 identical over 7 bases. The germline gives CDR1 SGHTA, CDR2 FQGNSA. V gave up 3 bases and J gave up 10 bases; unmatched junction bases: 9. The CDR3 length is 14 residues. CDR3 residues: CASSFLGGSNEQFF. The CDR3 coding sequence is TGTGCCAGCAGCTTCCTAGGGGGCTCGAACGAGCAGTTCTTC.

This clone was found once. The chain combines TRBV2 with TRBJ2-7; no firm D call. This CDR3 comprises 11 residues. Germline CDR1 is SNHLY and CDR2 is FYNNEI. V lost 4 bases, J lost 3 bases, and 4 bases lay in between. As DNA, the CDR3 is TGTGCCAGCAGTGCTGTCTACGAGCAGTACTTC. Translated, it gives CASSAVYEQYF.

The V gene is TRBV6-1, the J gene TRBJ2-7, with 8 bases identical to TRBD2. V lost 0 bases to trimming and J lost 3 bases; unmatched junction nucleotides: 10. Germline values: CDR1 MNHNS, CDR2 SASEGT. The CDR3 loop spans 17 amino acids. The CDR3 DNA reads as TGTGCCAGCAGTGAAGCGCTTCGAACTAGCGGTCGCTACGAGCAGTACTTC. As protein: CASSEALRTSGRYEQYF.

This sequence joins TRBV7-9 and TRBJ2-2, with D perhaps TRBD2 (6 bases). The V and J ends lost 2 bases and 6 bases respectively, with 13 bases between them. The V gene's germline CDR1 is SEHNR and CDR2 FQNEAQ (reference sequence). CDR3 size: 15 residues. CDR3 sequence: CASSLYSGDSGELFF. CDR3 sequence (DNA): TGTGCCAGCAGCTTATACAGTGGGGACTCCGGGGAGCTGTTTTTT. The complete variable domain, with remaining parts taken from reference TRBV7-9 and TRBJ2-2, reads DTGVSQNPRHKITKRGQNVTFRCDPISEHNRLYWYRQTLGQGPEFLTYFQNEAQLEKSRLLSDRFSAERPKGSFSTLEIQRTEQGDSAMYLCASSLYSGDSGELFFGEGSRLTVL.

CDR3 sequence: CASSFRTGMDGYTF. Written as DNA, the CDR3 is TGCGCCAGCAGCTTTCGGACAGGGATGGATGGCTACACCTTC. V is TRBV5-1 and J is TRBJ1-2; TRBD1 aligns across 8 bases. Germline V gene sequence: CDR1 SGHRS, CDR2 YFSETQ. The trim removed 2 bases at V and 6 bases at J, leaving 6 bases unmatched. The CDR3 extends over 14 amino acids.

This clone was detected only once. This specimen includes other DNA sequences encoding the same CDR3. The chain employs TRBV18 and TRBJ2-5; the D is unclear. The ends were cut back, 3 bases at V and 0 bases at J, with 2 bases in the middle. This CDR3 comprises 12 residues. The germline V gene encodes CDR1 KGHSH and CDR2 LQKENI. This CDR3 reads CASSPNQETQYF. DNA for the CDR3: TGTGCCAGCTCACCTAACCAAGAGACCCAGTACTTC.

This clone has only one observation. The same CDR3 arises from other DNA sequences in this sample as well. The chain links TRBV30 to TRBJ2-2, with D possibly TRBD2 on 5 matching bases. The length of the CDR3 is 13 residues. The germline V and J ends were trimmed by 0 bases and 6 bases, with 8 bases remaining between them. In germline, CDR1 is GTSNPN, CDR2 SVGIG (reference sequence). CDR3 DNA: TGTGCCTGGAGTGTACGAGGGTCCGGGGAGCTGTTTTTT. Translating gives CAWSVRGSGELFF.

The chain joins TRBV29-1 to TRBJ2-5; possible D gene TRBD1, 5 bases. Trimming left V 2 bases short and J 2 bases short, with 12 bases between. The CDR3 covers 14 residues. The germline CDR1 and CDR2 sequences are SQVTM and ANQGSEA. The chain's CDR3 is CSVESPGLQETQYF. CDR3 DNA sequence: TGCAGCGTTGAATCCCCAGGGCTTCAAGAGACCCAGTACTTC.

The CDR3 protein is CAWSDGAGLSYNEQFF. The CDR3 bases are TGTGCCTGGAGCGACGGGGCGGGGTTATCCTACAATGAGCAGTTCTTC. V gene TRBV30 combines with J gene TRBJ2-1; tentatively, D is TRBD2 (6 bases). Trimming removed 3 bases from V and 1 base from J, with 16 bases in between. Germline V gives CDR1 GTSNPN, CDR2 SVGIG (reference sequence). There are 16 residues in the CDR3. The full variable domain, its missing parts supplied by reference TRBV30 and TRBJ2-1, is SQTIHQWPATLVQPVGSPLSLECTVEGTSNPNLYWYRQAAGRGLQLLFYSVGIGQISSEVPQNLSASRPQDRQFILSSKKLLLSDSGFYLCAWSDGAGLSYNEQFFGPGTRLTVL.

V usage is TRBV5-1 and J usage is TRBJ2-3, with TRBD1 identical over 9 bases. The junction had 7 bases not matched to a gene; V was cut back by 7 bases and J by 4 bases. Germline V gene lookup returns CDR1 SGHRS and CDR2 YFSETQ. The CDR3 totals 14 residues. CDR3 in DNA: TGCGCCAGCCAAACAGGGGGCGGCGCAGATACGCAGTATTTT. It encodes CASQTGGGADTQYF.

The CDR3 bases are TGTGCCAGCAGCTTAGGGGGCCAGGGAAGCAATCAGCCCCAGCATTTT. It yields the protein CASSLGGQGSNQPQHF. This chain links TRBV7-8 with TRBJ1-5, with D perhaps matching TRBD1 (5 bases). Germline V lookup: CDR1 SGHVS, CDR2 FQNEAQ. CDR3 length: 16 residues. V gave up 1 base and J gave up 1 base, with 11 bases separating them.

The chain carries TRBV4-2 and TRBJ2-1; 10 bases are shared with TRBD2. From germline, CDR1 is LGHNA and CDR2 YNFKEQ. The CDR3 is made up of 16 amino acids. V was clipped by 1 base and J by 2 bases; unmatched bases: 2. CDR3 region: CASSQGSGGTYNEQFF. The CDR3 DNA reads as TGTGCCAGCAGCCAAGGTAGCGGGGGGACCTACAATGAGCAGTTCTTC.

The chain has TRBV5-1 and TRBJ1-1, with D hard to call. Germline CDR1 SGHRS, CDR2 YFSETQ. The CDR3 contains 14 residues. The V gene lost 0 bases and the J gene lost 0 bases, with 6 bases spanning the gap. CDR3 nucleotides: TGCGCCAGCAGCTTGGGAGCACTGAACACTGAAGCTTTCTTT. Translated, it gives CASSLGALNTEAFF. The complete variable domain, with remaining parts taken from reference TRBV5-1 and TRBJ1-1, reads KAGVTQTPRYLIKTRGQQVTLSCSPISGHRSVSWYQQTPGQGLQFLFEYFSETQRNKGNFPGRFSGRQFSNSRSEMNVSTLELGDSALYLCASSLGALNTEAFFGQGTRLTVV.

On this clone: One end of the junction is discordant with germline, which a read error may explain. The DNA of the CDR3 is TGTGCCAGCAGTTTATGGGCAGATCAGCCCCGGCATTTT. It encodes CASSLWADQPRHF. The chain has TRBV27 and TRBJ1-5; D gene ambiguous. The CDR3 extends over 13 amino acids. Germline V gene sequence: CDR1 MNHEY, CDR2 SMNVEV (reference sequence).

This chain uses TRBV29-1 with TRBJ2-7; 9 nucleotides line up with TRBD1. The V gene end was trimmed by 7 bases and the J gene end by 0 bases; junction bases not matched to a gene: 4. This CDR3 is built from 13 residues. CDR1 is SQVTM, CDR2 ANQGSEA, per germline. The CDR3 reads CSGRGQGSYEQYF. The CDR3 DNA sequence: TGCAGCGGGCGGGGACAGGGCTCCTACGAGCAGTACTTC.

The CDR3, as DNA: TGCGCCAGCAGCTTGACAGGGGAAGGAAACACCATATATTTT. Translation: CASSLTGEGNTIYF. The chain combines TRBV5-1 with TRBJ1-3; 7 nucleotides agree with TRBD1. The CDR3 spans 14 residues. Germline trimming cut 1 base from V and 4 bases from J; bases unmatched to any gene: 2. The germline V gene has CDR1 SGHRS and CDR2 YFSETQ.

This rearrangement joins TRBV28 to TRBJ1-6; perhaps TRBD1 as D (5 bases). V gave up 4 bases and J gave up 9 bases, with 19 bases separating them. The CDR3 is made up of 16 amino acids. The germline gives CDR1 MDHEN, CDR2 SYDVKM. The CDR3 DNA is TGTGCCAGCAGTTCTCCCCGGGGGGGGGTAGGTTCACCCCTCCACTTT. It specifies CASSSPRGGVGSPLHF.

The rearrangement links TRBV5-5 to TRBJ2-2; possible D gene TRBD2, 5 bases. The CDR3 runs to 16 residues. The germline V gene has CDR1 SGHKS and CDR2 YYEKEE (reference sequence). Trimming left V 0 bases short and J 2 bases short, with 11 bases between. In DNA form, the CDR3 reads TGTGCCAGCAGCTTGGCCGAGGGCGGAAACACCGGGGAGCTGTTTTTT. Protein product: CASSLAEGGNTGELFF.